This TCR beta chain emerged from a study of T cells in Graves' hyperthyroidism and ophthalmopathy. Findings of the study overall: Before onset, ophthalmopathy was predicted by the model a median roughly 6.4 months earlier.

A word on this clonotype: Its antigen is not known.

The CDR3 is 14 residues long. Trimming cost V 5 bases and J 11 bases, with 16 bases left between them. CDR1 and CDR2 from the germline V gene are SGHTA and FQGNSA. Uncontrolled infections, other autoimmune diseases, pregnancy or lactation led to exclusion of patients. TCR beta CDR3 sequences were amplified from RNA transcripts. First-round RT-PCR of the TCR CDR3 relied on the HTBI primer set. TCRdb called the multiplex PCR reads again in MiXCR, with one record for every CDR3 protein. The repertoire holds roughly 500,000 distinct CDR3 sequences, approximately 48% seen once, with around 47% in the top ten.

Input material: peripheral blood or thyroid tissue (not recorded which). The chain has TRBV7-2 and TRBJ1-6, with D possibly being TRBD1 (6 bases). The receptor comes from an adult woman with Graves' disease, either hyperthyroidism or ophthalmopathy (not recorded which). CDR3 DNA sequence: TGTGCCAGCAGCCCAGACAGGTTTTCCGCACCCCTCCACTTT. This codes for CASSPDRFSAPLHF.